The 5 T cell receptor beta chains listed next were all sequenced from one sample in a study of blood T cells in healthy people across ages. A second about 6 to 11 cycle PCR used barcoded and J-beta primers. TCRdb re-derived calls from the 5' RACE reads in MiXCR, one entry per CDR3 protein. The sample carries some 550,000 distinct CDR3 sequences, 40% to 55% recorded once. The specimen was blood. These receptors were taken from a man of 80 years or more in good health.

This clonotype was observed a handful of times. The V call is TRBV5-1, the J call TRBJ2-7, with 12 bases fitting TRBD1. Germline V gene lookup returns CDR1 SGHRS and CDR2 YFSETQ. V trimming: 6 bases; J trimming: 4 bases; junction bases outside the gene matches: 2. The CDR3 loop spans 13 amino acids. CDR3 bases: TGCGCCAGCATGGGACAGGGGGCTTACGAGCAGTACTTC. Amino acid sequence: CASMGQGAYEQYF.

J is TRBJ1-1 and V is TRBV7-9, with 10 bases fitting TRBD1. V lost 5 bases, J lost 0 bases, and 6 bases stayed unmatched. Germline CDR1 and CDR2: SEHNR and FQNEAQ (reference sequence). The CDR3 is made up of 16 amino acids. The CDR3 loop is CASSNRDRGLNTEAFF. For the CDR3, the DNA is TGTGCCAGCAGCAACCGGGACAGGGGATTGAACACTGAAGCTTTCTTT. Using reference TRBV7-9 and TRBJ1-1 for the parts outside the CDR3, the full variable domain is DTGVSQNPRHKITKRGQNVTFRCDPISEHNRLYWYRQTLGQGPEFLTYFQNEAQLEKSRLLSDRFSAERPKGSFSTLEIQRTEQGDSAMYLCASSNRDRGLNTEAFFGQGTRLTVV.

The rearrangement joins TRBV27 to TRBJ2-3; D is possibly TRBD2 (6 bases). Germline assignment: CDR1 MNHEY and CDR2 SMNVEV (reference sequence). Trimming pared 6 bases from V and 4 bases from J, leaving 20 bases between. The CDR3 contains 16 residues. CDR3 region: CASRTGGNRGADTQYF. In DNA, the CDR3 is TGTGCCAGCAGGACTGGAGGGAATCGTGGTGCAGATACGCAGTATTTT.

This clonotype was seen a few times. The chain recombines TRBV7-9 with TRBJ2-7, with 9 bases aligning to TRBD1. The CDR3 length is 15 residues. The junction had 6 bases not matched to a gene; V was cut back by 1 base and J by 5 bases. The germline V gene has CDR1 SEHNR and CDR2 FQNEAQ (reference sequence). The CDR3 region is CASSLVGTGSHEQYF. DNA for the CDR3: TGTGCCAGCAGCTTAGTAGGGACAGGGAGCCACGAGCAGTACTTC.

Here the CDR3 reads CSANPGGKETQYF. The CDR3 DNA is TGCAGTGCGAATCCAGGGGGAAAAGAGACCCAGTACTTC. This chain joins TRBV20-1 and TRBJ2-5, with TRBD1 identical over 7 bases. Germline V gives CDR1 DFQATT, CDR2 SNEGSKA (reference sequence). There are 13 residues in the CDR3. V was pared by 6 bases and J by 3 bases, with 7 bases of the junction left unmatched.